This TCR beta chain was sequenced during a study of breast tumors, draining lymph nodes, adjacent tissues. Study results and caveats: Data fit most tumor T cells coming from lymph node, expanding in tumor. Compared with basal-like, luminal-like tumors shared significantly more repertoire with nontumor tissue. Compared with lymph nodes, tumors were less diverse; compared with nontumor tissue, more.

TCRdb reprocessed the multiplex PCR reads via MiXCR and lists one record per CDR3 protein. The sample shows some 120,000 distinct CDR3 sequences, nearly 20% of them seen only once. This clonotype was observed at least ten times. Antigen unknown. Samples came from axillary lymph nodes draining the breast cancer. V was clipped by 4 bases and J by 4 bases, with 13 bases between them. Germline V lookup: CDR1 SQVTM, CDR2 ANQGSEA. This CDR3 comprises 13 residues. This clonotype was obtained from a female donor with breast cancer. Some clones in this sample may be carry-over from other donors' samples. The material sequenced was axillary lymph node tissue. This chain links TRBV29-1 with TRBJ1-2, with D possibly being TRBD1 (6 bases). The CDR3 region has the DNA TGCAGCGTTGGTGAGGGGGACACCTATGGCTACACCTTC. Translated, it gives CSVGEGDTYGYTF.